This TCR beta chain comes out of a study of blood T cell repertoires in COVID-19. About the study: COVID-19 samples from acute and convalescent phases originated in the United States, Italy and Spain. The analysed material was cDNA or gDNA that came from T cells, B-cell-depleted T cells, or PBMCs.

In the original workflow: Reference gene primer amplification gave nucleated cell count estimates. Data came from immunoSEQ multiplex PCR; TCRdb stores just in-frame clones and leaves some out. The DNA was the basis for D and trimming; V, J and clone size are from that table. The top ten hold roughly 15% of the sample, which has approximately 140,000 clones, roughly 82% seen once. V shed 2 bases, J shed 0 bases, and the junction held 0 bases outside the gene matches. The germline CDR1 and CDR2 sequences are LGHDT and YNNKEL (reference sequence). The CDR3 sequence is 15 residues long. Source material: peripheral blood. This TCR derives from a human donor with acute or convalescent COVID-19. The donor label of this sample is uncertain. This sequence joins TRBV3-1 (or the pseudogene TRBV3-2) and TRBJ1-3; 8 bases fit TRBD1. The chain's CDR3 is CASSQQGASGNTIYF. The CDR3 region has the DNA TGTGCCAGCAGCCAACAGGGGGCCTCTGGAAACACCATATATTTT.